This is a list of T cell receptor beta chains from one sample in a study of monozygotic twins with cystic fibrosis. Sequencing was performed with immunoSEQ multiplex PCR; in TCRdb, only in-frame clones are kept and a portion is missing. This table holds about 10,000 clones, around 97% found once. Sequencing input: blood. The receptors here all came from a boy between 10 and 17 years old with cystic fibrosis. The CDR3 runs from the conserved cysteine through the conserved F or W. Each record gives: CDR3 length, D gene, V gene, clone size, J gene, CDR3 protein, CDR3 DNA. A D gene is named only where the DNA matches it firmly. Only some rows state a clone size, as once, few, many or a class for expanded clones.

CDR3 length: 14
D gene: .
V gene: TRBV10-1
clone size: .
J gene: TRBJ2-3
CDR3 protein: CASSETGSTDTQYF
CDR3 DNA: TGCGCCAGCAGTGAGACGGGGAGCACAGATACGCAGTATTTT

CDR3 length: 13
D gene: .
V gene: TRBV6-6
clone size: .
J gene: TRBJ2-7
CDR3 protein: CASSPTSNYEQYF
CDR3 DNA: TGTGCCAGCAGCCCTACAAGTAATTACGAGCAGTACTTC

CDR3 length: 14
D gene: .
V gene: TRBV21-1
clone size: .
J gene: TRBJ1-1
CDR3 protein: CASSSSGRGTEAFF
CDR3 DNA: .

CDR3 length: 17
D gene: .
V gene: TRBV27
clone size: .
J gene: TRBJ1-1
CDR3 protein: CASSWYRAPRENTEAFF
CDR3 DNA: TGTGCCAGCAGTTGGTACAGGGCCCCCCGAGAGAACACTGAAGCTTTCTTT

CDR3 length: 13
D gene: .
V gene: TRBV29-1
clone size: .
J gene: TRBJ1-1
CDR3 protein: CSAGETSNTEAFF
CDR3 DNA: TGCAGCGCGGGGGAGACATCGAACACTGAAGCTTTCTTT

CDR3 length: 15
D gene: .
V gene: TRBV6-5
clone size: .
J gene: TRBJ1-4
CDR3 protein: CASSRRGRADEKLFF
CDR3 DNA: TGTGCCAGCAGCCGAAGGGGCAGGGCGGACGAAAAACTGTTTTTT

CDR3 length: 15
D gene: TRBD1
V gene: TRBV2
clone size: .
J gene: TRBJ1-5
CDR3 protein: CASSWTGGGNQPQHF
CDR3 DNA: TGTGCCAGCAGTTGGACAGGGGGCGGCAATCAGCCCCAGCATTTT

CDR3 length: 17
D gene: TRBD2
V gene: TRBV5-4
clone size: .
J gene: TRBJ2-1
CDR3 protein: CASSLAVGGGAYNEQFF
CDR3 DNA: TGTGCCAGCAGCTTGGCAGTTGGCGGGGGGGCCTACAATGAGCAGTTCTTC

CDR3 length: 15
D gene: TRBD1
V gene: TRBV10-3
clone size: .
J gene: TRBJ1-6
CDR3 protein: CAIRGQVDYNSPLHF
CDR3 DNA: TGTGCCATCAGAGGACAGGTCGACTATAATTCACCCCTCCACTTT

CDR3 length: 16
D gene: TRBD1
V gene: TRBV27
clone size: few
J gene: TRBJ1-6
CDR3 protein: CASSLWTGVENSPLHF
CDR3 DNA: TGTGCCAGCAGTCTCTGGACAGGGGTGGAAAATTCACCCCTCCACTTT

CDR3 length: 10
D gene: .
V gene: TRBV30
clone size: .
J gene: TRBJ2-1
CDR3 protein: CAWSLREQFF
CDR3 DNA: TGTGCCTGGAGTCTACGTGAGCAGTTCTTC

CDR3 length: 15
D gene: .
V gene: TRBV19
clone size: .
J gene: TRBJ2-1
CDR3 protein: CASSPPGAPAGEQFF
CDR3 DNA: TGTGCCAGTAGTCCGCCGGGGGCCCCAGCTGGTGAGCAGTTCTTC

CDR3 length: 15
D gene: TRBD2
V gene: TRBV15
clone size: .
J gene: TRBJ2-3
CDR3 protein: CATSSETSGTDTQYF
CDR3 DNA: TGTGCCACCAGCAGCGAAACTAGCGGGACAGATACGCAGTATTTT